This TCR beta chain is drawn from a study of technical replicates of blood from a handful of donors. The repertoire was sequenced with immunoSEQ multiplex PCR; TCRdb's copy has only in-frame clones and lacks some. The sample holds roughly 76,000 clones; roughly 94% are singletons and the top ten take approximately 0.41%. V dropped 7 bases and J dropped 10 bases, with 19 bases sitting between them. The CDR3 is 14 amino acids. Germline V gives CDR1 LNHDA, CDR2 SQIVND (reference sequence). Sequenced: T cells isolated from PBMCs. The genes are TRBV19 and TRBJ1-4; D remains ambiguous. The receptor comes from a human donor in good health. The CDR3 spells CASTNQGIGGKLFF. CDR3 nucleotides: TGTGCCAGTACCAATCAAGGTATAGGAGGAAAACTGTTTTTT. The full variable domain, completed using reference TRBV19 and TRBJ1-4, is DGGITQSPKYLFRKEGQNVTLSCEQNLNHDAMYWYRQDPGQGLRLIYYSQIVNDFQKGDIAEGYSVSREKKESFPLTVTSAQKNPTAFYLCASTNQGIGGKLFFGSGTQLSVL.